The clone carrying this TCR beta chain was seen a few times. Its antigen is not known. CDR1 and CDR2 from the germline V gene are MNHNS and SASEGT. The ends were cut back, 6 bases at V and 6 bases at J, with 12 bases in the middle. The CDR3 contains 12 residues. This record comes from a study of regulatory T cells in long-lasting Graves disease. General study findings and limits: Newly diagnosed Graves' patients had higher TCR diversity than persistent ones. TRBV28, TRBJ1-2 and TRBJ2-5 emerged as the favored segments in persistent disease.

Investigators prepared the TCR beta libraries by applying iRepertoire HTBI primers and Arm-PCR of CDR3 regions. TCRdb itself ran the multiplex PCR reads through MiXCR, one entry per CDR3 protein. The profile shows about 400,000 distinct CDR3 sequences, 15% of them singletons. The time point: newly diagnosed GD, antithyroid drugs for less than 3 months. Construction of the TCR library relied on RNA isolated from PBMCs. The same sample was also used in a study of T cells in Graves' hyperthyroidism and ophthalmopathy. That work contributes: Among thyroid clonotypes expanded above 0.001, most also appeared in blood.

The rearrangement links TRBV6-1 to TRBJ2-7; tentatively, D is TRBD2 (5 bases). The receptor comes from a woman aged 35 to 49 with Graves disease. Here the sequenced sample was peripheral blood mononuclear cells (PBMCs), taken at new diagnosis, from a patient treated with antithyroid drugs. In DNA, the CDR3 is TGTGCCAGCAGGCCAGAAGGAGGCGAGCAGTACTTC. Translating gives CASRPEGGEQYF.